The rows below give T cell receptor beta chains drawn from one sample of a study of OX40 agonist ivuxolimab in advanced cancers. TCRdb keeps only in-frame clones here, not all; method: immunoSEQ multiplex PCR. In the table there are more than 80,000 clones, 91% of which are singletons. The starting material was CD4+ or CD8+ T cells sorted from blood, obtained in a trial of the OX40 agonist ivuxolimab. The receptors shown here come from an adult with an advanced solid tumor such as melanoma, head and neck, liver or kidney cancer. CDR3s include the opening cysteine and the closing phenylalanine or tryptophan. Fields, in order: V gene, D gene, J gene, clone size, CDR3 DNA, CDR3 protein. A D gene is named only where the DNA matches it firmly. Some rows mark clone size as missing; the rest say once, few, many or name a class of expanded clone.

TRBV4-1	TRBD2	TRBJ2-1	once	TGCGCCAGCAGCCAAGAAGCGGCGGGAGGGATCAATGAGCAGTTCTTC	CASSQEAAGGINEQFF
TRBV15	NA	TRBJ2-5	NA	TGTGCCACCAGCTTTCCTGGGGCAGGGTTCATCGGGGGTAAAGAGACCCAGTACTTC	CATSFPGAGFIGGKETQYF
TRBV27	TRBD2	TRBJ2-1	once	TGTGCCAGCAGTTCTCGGACTAGCGGGATCCACAATGAGCAGTTCTTC	CASSSRTSGIHNEQFF
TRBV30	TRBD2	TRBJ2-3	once	TGTGCCTGGAGTGGGACTAGCGGTCCAGATACGCAGTATTTT	CAWSGTSGPDTQYF
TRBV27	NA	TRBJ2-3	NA	TGTGCCAGCAGTTCTAGGACGCACACAGATACGCAGTATTTT	CASSSRTHTDTQYF
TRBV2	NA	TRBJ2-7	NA	TGTGCCAGCAGAGGAGGGAGCTACGAGCAGTACTTC	CASRGGSYEQYF
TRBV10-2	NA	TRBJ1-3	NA	TGCGCCAGCAGATCGGGGATTGGAAACACCATATATTTT	CASRSGIGNTIYF
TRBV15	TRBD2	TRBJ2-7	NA	TGTGCCACAGAACTAGCGGGAGGTTACGAGCAGTACTTC	CATELAGGYEQYF
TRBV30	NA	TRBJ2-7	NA	TGTGCCTGGAGACATACCTACGAGCAGTACTTC	CAWRHTYEQYF
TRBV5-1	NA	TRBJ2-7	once	TGCGCCAGCAGCTTGGTTTCGAGCTACGAGCAGTACTTC	CASSLVSSYEQYF
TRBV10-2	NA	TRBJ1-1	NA	TGCGCCAGCAGTGAGTCCGGAGGATTTTGGCTGAACACTGAAGCTTTCTTT	CASSESGGFWLNTEAFF
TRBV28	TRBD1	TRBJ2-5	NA	TGTGCCAGCAGCACGGGACAGGGGGACCAAGAGACCCAGTACTTC	CASSTGQGDQETQYF
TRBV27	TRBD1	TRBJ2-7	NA	TGTGCCAGCAGTTTCTCGGGACAGGGGCGCGACGAGCAGTACTTC	CASSFSGQGRDEQYF
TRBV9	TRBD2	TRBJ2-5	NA	TGTGCCAGCAGCCCGAGACTAGCGGGAGAGACCCAGTACTTC	CASSPRLAGETQYF
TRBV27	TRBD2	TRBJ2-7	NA	TGTGCCAGCAGAGGGACTAGCGGGAGTATTGTCGACGAGCAGTACTTC	CASRGTSGSIVDEQYF
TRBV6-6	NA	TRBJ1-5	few	TGTGCCAGCAGTTACCTCGGGCATCAGCCCCAGCATTTT	CASSYLGHQPQHF
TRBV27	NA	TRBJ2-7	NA	TGTGCCAGCAGTTTATCCTTCTCCTACGAGCAGTACTTC	CASSLSFSYEQYF
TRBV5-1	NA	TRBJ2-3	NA	TGCGCCAGCAGTATAAGCACAGATACGCAGTATTTT	CASSISTDTQYF
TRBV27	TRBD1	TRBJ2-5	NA	TGTGCCAGCGGCCACAGGGGACGAGAGACCCAGTACTTC	CASGHRGRETQYF
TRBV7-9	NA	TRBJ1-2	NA	TGTGCCAGCAGCTTAGGCAGCTATGGCTACACCTTC	CASSLGSYGYTF
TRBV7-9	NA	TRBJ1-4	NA	TGTGCCAGCAGCTTCCCAGGGTCTTCTAATGAAAAACTGTTTTTT	CASSFPGSSNEKLFF
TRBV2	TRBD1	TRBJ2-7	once	TGTGCCAGCAGGGACAGGGGTCAGTACGAGCAGTACTTC	CASRDRGQYEQYF
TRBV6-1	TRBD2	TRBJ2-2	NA	TGTGCCAGCCTACTAGCGGGAGGGAACACCGGGGAGCTGTTTTTT	CASLLAGGNTGELFF
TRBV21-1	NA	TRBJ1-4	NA	TGTGCCAGCCCCGGATTAGACAGAGGTCAGGAAAAACTGTTTTTT	CASPGLDRGQEKLFF
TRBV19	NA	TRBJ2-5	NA	TGTGCCAGTAGTCCGACAGGTATGGAGACCCAGTACTTC	CASSPTGMETQYF
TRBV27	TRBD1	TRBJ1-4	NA	TGTGCCAGCAGTTTCGGAGGGGGCGAATTAAGTGGAAAACTGTTTTTT	CASSFGGGELSGKLFF
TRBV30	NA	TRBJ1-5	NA	TGTGCCTGGAGTGTGGATAGCAATCAGCCCCAGCATTTT	CAWSVDSNQPQHF
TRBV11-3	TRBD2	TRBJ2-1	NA	TGTGCCAGCAGCTACCGGAGGCTAGCGGGATTTGATGAGCAGTTCTTC	CASSYRRLAGFDEQFF
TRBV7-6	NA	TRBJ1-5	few	TGTGCCAGCAGCTTAGCGTGGGATCAGCCCCAGCATTTT	CASSLAWDQPQHF
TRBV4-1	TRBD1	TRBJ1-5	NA	TGCGCCAGCAGCCACATGACAGGGGGCAATCAGCCCCAGCATTTT	CASSHMTGGNQPQHF
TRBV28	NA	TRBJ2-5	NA	TGTGCCAGCAGTTTCCGACAGGTTGCGACCCAGTACTTC	CASSFRQVATQYF
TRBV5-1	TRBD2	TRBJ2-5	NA	TGCGCCAGCAGCTACGAAGGCTTTAGCGGGAGAGGAGAGACCCAGTACTTC	CASSYEGFSGRGETQYF
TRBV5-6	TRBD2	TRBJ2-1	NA	TGTGCCAGCAGCTTCAGACTAGCGGGAGGGCCTTTCTACAATGAGCAGTTCTTC	CASSFRLAGGPFYNEQFF
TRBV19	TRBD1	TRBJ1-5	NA	TGTGCCAGTAGTATGGTGGGGACAGGGGGCGATCAGCCCCAGCATTTT	CASSMVGTGGDQPQHF
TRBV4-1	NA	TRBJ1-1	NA	TGCGCCAGCAGCCAAGATGAGGCTGAAGCTTTCTTT	CASSQDEAEAFF
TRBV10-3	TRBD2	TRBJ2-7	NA	TGTGCCATCAGTGAGCGGACTAGCGGGAGTGACGAGCAGTACTTC	CAISERTSGSDEQYF
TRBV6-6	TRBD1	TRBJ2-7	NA	TGTGCCAGCAGTTATATACAGGGGTCCTACGAGCAGTACTTC	CASSYIQGSYEQYF
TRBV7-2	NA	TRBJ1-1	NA	TGTGCCAGCAAGGGATTGAGGAACACTGAAGCTTTCTTT	CASKGLRNTEAFF
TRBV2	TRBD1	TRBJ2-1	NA	TGTGCCAGCAGTGAGGATGAAGGGGGCGGGGAGCAGTTCTTC	CASSEDEGGGEQFF
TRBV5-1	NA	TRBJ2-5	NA	TGCGCCAGCAGCGTCACCGAGACCCAGTACTTC	CASSVTETQYF
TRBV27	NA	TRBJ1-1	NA	TGTGCCAGCAGTTTAACCAGCAAGAACTGGGCTGAAGCTTTCTTT	CASSLTSKNWAEAFF
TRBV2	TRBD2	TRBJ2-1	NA	TGTGCCAGCAGTGAAGGGATCGGACTAGCGGGGGATGAGCAGTTCTTC	CASSEGIGLAGDEQFF
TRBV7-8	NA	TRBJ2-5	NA	TGTGCCAGCAGCTTAGCGTGGGGTATGGGAGAGACCCAGTACTTC	CASSLAWGMGETQYF
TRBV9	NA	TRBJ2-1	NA	TGTGCCAGCAGCGGGGTTTACCCCCCTAACAATGAGCAGTTCTTC	CASSGVYPPNNEQFF
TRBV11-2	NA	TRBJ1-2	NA	TGTGCCAGCAGCCTCCCGGACTCTTATGGCTACACCTTC	CASSLPDSYGYTF
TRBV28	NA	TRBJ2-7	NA	TGTGCCAGCAGTTCGCCTTACGAGCAGTACTTC	CASSSPYEQYF
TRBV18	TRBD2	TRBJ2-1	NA	TGTGCCAGCTCACCACTTTCTAGCGGGAGAATTGATGAGCAGTTCTTC	CASSPLSSGRIDEQFF
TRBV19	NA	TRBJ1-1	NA	TGTGCCAGTAGTATGGGGCAGGGGTCCCTCGGGGCTTTCTTT	CASSMGQGSLGAFF
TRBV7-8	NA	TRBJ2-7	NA	TGTGCCAGCAGCTTAGGACACGAAGGCTTCTCCTACGAGCAGTACTTC	CASSLGHEGFSYEQYF
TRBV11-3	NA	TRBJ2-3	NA	TGTGCCAGCAGCTTAGATACCCTTTCGGTTAGAGATACGCAGTATTTT	CASSLDTLSVRDTQYF
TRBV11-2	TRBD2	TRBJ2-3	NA	TGTGCCAGCAGCTTAGGGCGGGAGGGTTTTTTCGATACGCAGTATTTT	CASSLGREGFFDTQYF
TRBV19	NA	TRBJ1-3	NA	TGTGCCAGTAGCGCAGGCGACTCTGGAAACACCATATATTTT	CASSAGDSGNTIYF
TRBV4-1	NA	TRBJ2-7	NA	TGCGCCAGCAGCCAAGATCCCTTCTACGAGCAGTACTTC	CASSQDPFYEQYF
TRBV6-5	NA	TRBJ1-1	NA	TGTGCCAGCAGTGCCCAGGGAAAGAACACTGAAGCTTTCTTT	CASSAQGKNTEAFF
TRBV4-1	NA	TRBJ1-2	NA	TGCGCCAGCAGCCAAGGGGCAGGGTCGACCTATGGCTACACCTTC	CASSQGAGSTYGYTF
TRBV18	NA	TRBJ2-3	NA	TGTGCCAGCTCACAGAGCCCCAGCACAGATACGCAGTATTTT	CASSQSPSTDTQYF
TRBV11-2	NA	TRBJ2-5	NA	TGTGCCAGCAGCCTCTGGGGGGCAGGCCAAGAGACCCAGTACTTC	CASSLWGAGQETQYF